This is a list of T cell receptor beta chains from one sample in a study of cytomegalovirus exposure and HLA in healthy donors. TCRdb's table, derived via immunoSEQ multiplex PCR, lists solely in-frame clones and lacks some. The table includes under 200,000 clones, around 82% detected once. The sequenced sample consisted of PBMCs. Source of these receptors: a woman in her 30s in good health and CMV-seropositive. CDR3s include the opening cysteine and the closing phenylalanine or tryptophan. The order of the fields is clone size, D gene, V gene, J gene, CDR3 protein, CDR3 DNA. A D gene is named only where the DNA matches it firmly. Clone size, where shown, is once, few, many, or a class for clones that have expanded.

size: -
D: TRBD1
V: TRBV4-3
J: TRBJ2-7
CDR3: CASSPDRGYEQYF
DNA: TGCGCCAGCAGCCCGGACAGGGGATACGAGCAGTACTTC

size: -
D: -
V: TRBV9
J: TRBJ2-1
CDR3: CASSVSLANLEQFF
DNA: TGTGCCAGCAGCGTAAGTCTAGCGAACTTGGAGCAGTTCTTC

size: -
D: TRBD2
V: TRBV28
J: TRBJ2-2
CDR3: CASSLSGGSSGELFF
DNA: TGTGCCAGCAGTTTATCAGGCGGGAGCTCCGGGGAGCTGTTTTTT

size: -
D: -
V: TRBV4-2
J: TRBJ1-2
CDR3: CASSQAPPEDYGYTF
DNA: TGTGCCAGCAGCCAAGCGCCCCCAGAGGACTATGGCTACACCTTC

size: -
D: TRBD1
V: TRBV29-1
J: TRBJ1-1
CDR3: CSGGQGDTEAFF
DNA: TGCAGCGGGGGACAGGGGGACACTGAAGCTTTCTTT

size: -
D: -
V: TRBV27
J: TRBJ2-1
CDR3: CASFTLYNEQFF
DNA: TGTGCCAGCTTTACCCTATACAATGAGCAGTTCTTC

size: once
D: -
V: TRBV7-9
J: TRBJ2-3
CDR3: CASSSGTFSTDTQYF
DNA: TGTGCCAGCAGCTCAGGGACATTTAGCACAGATACGCAGTATTTT

size: -
D: TRBD2
V: TRBV7-7
J: TRBJ2-5
CDR3: CASSPRTSGGQETQYF
DNA: TGTGCTAGCAGCCCCAGGACTAGCGGGGGACAAGAGACCCAGTACTTC

size: -
D: TRBD1
V: TRBV6-5
J: TRBJ1-4
CDR3: CASSLQTGGNEKLFF
DNA: TGTGCCAGCAGTTTGCAGACAGGGGGAAATGAAAAACTGTTTTTT

size: -
D: -
V: TRBV27
J: TRBJ2-7
CDR3: CASSLAAGTSYEQYF
DNA: TGTGCCAGCAGTTTAGCTGCAGGCACCTCCTACGAGCAGTACTTC

size: once
D: -
V: TRBV2
J: TRBJ1-2
CDR3: CASSLQGAHGYTF
DNA: TGTGCCAGCAGTCTACAGGGAGCCCATGGCTACACCTTC

size: once
D: -
V: TRBV27
J: TRBJ2-3
CDR3: CASSKGVHPSADTQYF
DNA: TGTGCCAGCAGTAAGGGGGTTCATCCCAGCGCAGATACGCAGTATTTT

size: -
D: TRBD1
V: TRBV5-1
J: TRBJ1-2
CDR3: CASSGDRGMAGYGYTF
DNA: TGCGCCAGCAGCGGGGACAGGGGGATGGCGGGCTATGGCTACACCTTC

size: few
D: -
V: TRBV4-3
J: TRBJ2-1
CDR3: CASSLAPTGYNEQFF
DNA: TGCGCCAGCAGCCTCGCCCCGACAGGCTACAATGAGCAGTTCTTC

size: -
D: TRBD2
V: TRBV6-6
J: TRBJ2-2
CDR3: CASRSGTSTTGELFF
DNA: TGTGCCAGCAGATCCGGGACTAGCACTACCGGGGAGCTGTTTTTT

size: once
D: TRBD1
V: TRBV19
J: TRBJ1-5
CDR3: CASSPQGIQPQHF
DNA: TGTGCCAGTAGCCCACAGGGGATCCAGCCCCAGCATTTT

size: once
D: -
V: TRBV30
J: TRBJ1-3
CDR3: CAWSQGRGNTIYF
DNA: TGTGCCTGGAGTCAGGGTAGAGGAAACACCATATATTTT

size: -
D: TRBD1
V: TRBV19
J: TRBJ2-2
CDR3: CASSTDRAGELFF
DNA: TGTGCCAGTAGTACCGACAGGGCCGGGGAGCTGTTTTTT

size: once
D: TRBD1
V: TRBV4-3
J: TRBJ2-5
CDR3: CASSQDIGTGFSETQYF
DNA: TGCGCCAGCAGCCAAGATATCGGGACAGGGTTCTCGGAGACCCAGTACTTC

size: -
D: -
V: TRBV9
J: TRBJ1-3
CDR3: CASRGDSGNTIYF
DNA: TGTGCCAGCAGAGGGGACTCTGGAAACACCATATATTTT

size: -
D: TRBD1
V: TRBV6-1
J: TRBJ1-2
CDR3: CASSTGGLSHGYTF
DNA: TGTGCCAGCAGTACAGGGGGTTTGAGTCACGGCTACACCTTC

size: -
D: TRBD1
V: TRBV29-1
J: TRBJ2-7
CDR3: CSVRQGKQYF
DNA: TGCAGCGTTCGACAGGGTAAGCAGTACTTC

size: -
D: -
V: TRBV7-9
J: TRBJ1-1
CDR3: CASSFPLPGATEAFF
DNA: TGTGCCAGCAGCTTTCCCTTACCGGGAGCGACTGAAGCTTTCTTT

size: -
D: -
V: TRBV21-1
J: TRBJ2-7
CDR3: CASSNDGGQKNYEQYF
DNA: TGTGCCAGCAGCAATGATGGCGGGCAGAAGAACTACGAGCAGTACTTC

size: -
D: -
V: TRBV5-4
J: TRBJ2-7
CDR3: CASSSGNKFSHEQYF
DNA: TGTGCCAGCAGCTCCGGGAACAAGTTCTCCCACGAGCAGTACTTC

size: -
D: -
V: TRBV9
J: TRBJ1-1
CDR3: CASSVEGRVTEAFF
DNA: TGTGCCAGCAGCGTAGAAGGCAGGGTGACTGAAGCTTTCTTT

size: -
D: -
V: TRBV9
J: TRBJ1-1
CDR3: CASSPTRENTEAFF
DNA: TGTGCCAGCAGCCCCACGAGGGAGAACACTGAAGCTTTCTTT

size: -
D: -
V: TRBV28
J: TRBJ1-6
CDR3: CATNLERDSPLHF
DNA: TGTGCCACGAACTTGGAGAGGGATTCACCCCTCCACTTT

size: -
D: -
V: TRBV13
J: TRBJ2-7
CDR3: CASSRRVHEQYF
DNA: TGTGCCAGCAGCCGCAGGGTCCACGAGCAGTACTTC

size: -
D: -
V: TRBV20-1
J: TRBJ2-7
CDR3: CSAQTGYEQYF
DNA: TGCAGTGCTCAGACTGGTTACGAGCAGTACTTC

size: -
D: TRBD2
V: TRBV7-8
J: TRBJ2-7
CDR3: CASSLIPRLARYF
DNA: TGTGCCAGCAGCTTAATCCCCCGACTAGCAAGGTACTTC

size: -
D: TRBD2
V: TRBV28
J: TRBJ2-3
CDR3: CASSTRTSGRWADTQYF
DNA: TGTGCCAGCAGTACCCGGACTAGCGGGAGGTGGGCAGATACGCAGTATTTT